This T cell receptor beta chain comes out of a study of blood T cells in healthy people across ages. Primed by a sample-barcoded 5' primer and a J-beta primer mix, a second PCR proceeded for about 7 to 12 cycles. TCRdb processed the 5' RACE reads anew with MiXCR; each CDR3 protein has one entry. The data show some 690,000 distinct CDR3 sequences, 22% seen once. From germline, CDR1 is MGHRA and CDR2 YSYEKL. J lost 4 bases, V lost 1 base, and 5 bases had no gene match. There are 15 residues in the CDR3. The sequence was collected from a man in his 70s in good health. The chain combines TRBV4-1 with TRBJ2-3, with 7 bases matching TRBD1. Sequenced input: blood. CDR3 region: CASSQGTGGPDTQYF. The CDR3 DNA is TGCGCCAGCAGCCAAGGGACAGGTGGACCAGATACGCAGTATTTT.